These T cell receptor beta chains were read from a single sample in a study of T cell responses to AZD1222 COVID-19 vaccine. Assay: immunoSEQ multiplex PCR; the TCRdb copy retains only in-frame clones and omits some. The table lists about 120,000 clones, roughly 93% of them singletons, with approximately 1.4% in the top ten. The sequenced sample was peripheral blood, obtained 28 days after the second AZD1222 dose. The origin of the receptors is an adult who received the AZD1222 COVID-19 vaccine. Each CDR3 is given with its conserved first and last residue. The D gene is left open where the match is weak. The size entry is marked missing in some rows and otherwise reads once, few, many or a size class.

size	V	J	D	CDR3	DNA
.	TRBV15	TRBJ1-4	TRBD1	CATSSPSTGGLGNEKLFF	TGTGCCACCAGCAGTCCCTCGACAGGGGGCCTGGGTAATGAAAAACTGTTTTTT
.	TRBV27	TRBJ2-7	TRBD2	CASSLSRGGEQYF	TGTGCCAGCAGTTTATCTCGGGGGGGCGAGCAGTACTTC
.	TRBV28	TRBJ1-3	TRBD1	CASSGNTGGNSGNTIYF	TGTGCCAGCAGTGGAAATACAGGGGGCAACTCTGGAAACACCATATATTTT
.	TRBV9	TRBJ2-5	.	CASSVGPWGQETQYF	TGTGCCAGCAGCGTAGGACCGTGGGGCCAAGAGACCCAGTACTTC
.	TRBV29-1	TRBJ2-1	TRBD2	CSVRLAGPLVSSYNEQFF	TGCAGCGTTCGACTAGCGGGACCCTTAGTGAGTTCCTACAATGAGCAGTTCTTC
.	TRBV19	TRBJ2-1	TRBD2	CASSQGTSRFSYNEQFF	TGTGCCAGTAGTCAAGGGACTAGCCGATTCTCCTACAATGAGCAGTTCTTC
.	TRBV18	TRBJ2-7	TRBD1	CASSSRTGKYEQYF	TGTGCCAGCTCATCCCGGACAGGGAAGTACGAGCAGTACTTC
.	TRBV10-3	TRBJ2-1	.	CAIRGGPKGNEQFF	TGTGCCATCAGAGGAGGGCCTAAAGGCAATGAGCAGTTCTTC
.	TRBV10-3	TRBJ2-7	.	CAISDFGAVDEQYF	TGTGCCATCAGTGACTTCGGTGCGGTGGACGAGCAGTACTTC
.	TRBV5-6	TRBJ2-2	.	CASSLDRQGNTGELFF	TGTGCCAGCAGCTTGGATCGGCAGGGGAACACCGGGGAGCTGTTTTTT
.	TRBV9	TRBJ2-3	TRBD2	CASGGGGGTDTQYF	TGTGCCAGCGGTGGCGGGGGGGGCACAGATACGCAGTATTTT
once	TRBV3-1/TRBV3-2	TRBJ2-7	TRBD2	CASSQVSFDWTSRYF	TGTGCCAGCAGCCAAGTATCTTTTGATTGGACTAGCCGTTACTTC
.	TRBV10-3	TRBJ2-2	TRBD2	CAITPSGRNTGELFF	TGTGCCATCACCCCTAGCGGGAGGAACACCGGGGAGCTGTTTTTT
.	TRBV7-2	TRBJ1-5	TRBD1	CASSRTGGLNQPQHF	TGTGCCAGCAGCCGGACAGGGGGCCTCAATCAGCCCCAGCATTTT
.	TRBV2	TRBJ2-2	TRBD1	CASSIRQGEGGELFF	TGTGCCAGCAGTATTCGACAGGGGGAAGGCGGGGAGCTGTTTTTT
.	TRBV20-1	TRBJ2-1	.	CSASEGSSVQFF	TGCAGTGCTAGTGAGGGCAGCTCGGTCCAGTTCTTC
.	TRBV7-2	TRBJ2-3	.	CASSLFQGGADTQYF	TGTGCCAGCAGCTTATTCCAGGGTGGGGCAGATACGCAGTATTTT
.	TRBV7-3	TRBJ2-1	TRBD2	CASSLGGRMGDEQFF	TGTGCCAGCAGCTTAGGCGGGAGGATGGGAGATGAGCAGTTCTTC
.	TRBV28	TRBJ1-1	.	CASSLWQDSEAFF	TGTGCCAGCAGTTTATGGCAGGACAGTGAAGCTTTCTTT
.	TRBV7-9	TRBJ2-7	.	CASSLARGHEQYF	TGTGCCAGCAGCTTAGCGCGGGGGCACGAGCAGTACTTC
.	TRBV6-5	TRBJ1-1	.	CASSHVGTEAFF	TGTGCCAGCAGTCACGTTGGGACTGAAGCTTTCTTT
once	TRBV3-1/TRBV3-2	TRBJ2-3	TRBD2	CASSLNSGSTDTQYF	TGTGCCAGCAGCCTCAATAGCGGGAGCACAGATACGCAGTATTTT
once	TRBV5-4	TRBJ2-1	TRBD1	CASSTTGTGTYNEQFF	TGTGCCAGCAGCACAACCGGGACAGGGACCTACAATGAGCAGTTCTTC
.	TRBV30	TRBJ2-1	TRBD1	CAWSALDREVVFYNEQFF	TGTGCCTGGAGTGCCCTCGACAGGGAAGTCGTGTTCTACAATGAGCAGTTCTTC
.	TRBV27	TRBJ2-1	.	CASRPQVGANNEQFF	TGTGCCAGCAGGCCCCAGGTGGGCGCAAACAATGAGCAGTTCTTC
.	TRBV27	TRBJ2-1	.	CASSLNGANEQFF	TGTGCCAGCAGCCTGAACGGGGCCAATGAGCAGTTCTTC
.	TRBV6-1	TRBJ2-5	TRBD1	CASSERGTGVAETQYF	TGTGCCAGCAGTGAGCGGGGGACAGGGGTTGCGGAGACCCAGTACTTC
.	TRBV19	TRBJ2-5	TRBD2	CASSIRSLAGEAETQYF	TGTGCCAGTAGTATTCGCTCTTTAGCGGGAGAGGCGGAGACCCAGTACTTC
.	TRBV18	TRBJ2-7	.	CASSPYDRPSYEQYF	TGTGCCAGCTCACCCTACGACAGGCCCTCCTACGAGCAGTACTTC
once	TRBV3-1/TRBV3-2	TRBJ2-3	.	CASSHRDGTARLDTQYF	TGTGCCAGCAGCCACAGAGATGGGACGGCAAGGTTGGATACGCAGTATTTT
.	TRBV6-6	TRBJ2-5	.	CASSYSSRRETQYF	TGTGCCAGCAGTTACAGCTCCCGCCGGGAGACCCAGTACTTC
.	TRBV5-6	TRBJ1-3	.	CASSRDWFSGNTIYF	TGTGCCAGCAGCCGTGACTGGTTCTCTGGAAACACCATATATTTT
.	TRBV11-3	TRBJ1-2	.	CASSSDCPEVANYGYTF	TGTGCCAGCAGCTCGGACTGCCCAGAGGTGGCTAACTATGGCTACACCTTC
.	TRBV28	TRBJ1-5	TRBD1	CASSLTGQGGNQPQHF	TGTGCCAGCAGTTTAACCGGACAGGGAGGCAATCAGCCCCAGCATTTT
.	TRBV15	TRBJ1-5	TRBD1	CATSGGQGFSQPQHF	TGTGCCACCAGCGGTGGACAGGGGTTCAGTCAGCCCCAGCATTTT
.	TRBV24-1	TRBJ2-5	.	CATSDQRETQYF	TGTGCCACCAGTGACCAGAGGGAGACCCAGTACTTC
.	TRBV6-4	TRBJ1-2	.	CASSDSSVGYGYTF	TGTGCCAGCAGTGACTCGTCAGTCGGCTATGGCTACACCTTC
.	TRBV7-2	TRBJ2-7	.	CASSPRGGGYEQYF	TGTGCCAGCAGCCCCCGGGGAGGGGGCTACGAGCAGTACTTC
.	TRBV7-2	TRBJ2-4	.	CASSLSPENIQYF	TGTGCCAGCAGTTTATCCCCTGAAAACATTCAGTACTTC
.	TRBV6-5	TRBJ2-3	.	CASSVNAGDTQYF	TGTGCCAGCTCAGTTAACGCTGGGGATACGCAGTATTTT
.	TRBV5-6	TRBJ1-4	.	CASSPTGAANEKLFF	TGTGCCAGCAGCCCGACGGGGGCAGCTAATGAAAAACTGTTTTTT
.	TRBV15	TRBJ2-7	TRBD1	CATSSGTGLYEQYF	TGTGCCACCAGCAGCGGGACAGGACTCTACGAGCAGTACTTC
.	TRBV9	TRBJ2-1	.	CASSVDISSYNEQFF	TGTGCCAGCAGCGTAGATATTTCCTCCTACAATGAGCAGTTCTTC
.	TRBV13	TRBJ1-2	TRBD1	CASTAGGSGYTF	TGTGCCAGCACCGCAGGGGGTTCTGGCTACACCTTC
.	TRBV7-9	TRBJ2-3	TRBD2	CASSLLAGKDTQYF	TGTGCCAGCAGCTTACTAGCGGGAAAAGATACGCAGTATTTT
.	TRBV9	TRBJ2-7	.	CASSAPSYEQYF	TGTGCCAGCAGCGCCCCTTCCTACGAGCAGTACTTC
once	TRBV29-1	TRBJ2-7	TRBD1	CSVTGDYEQYF	TGCAGCGTTACAGGGGACTACGAGCAGTACTTC
.	TRBV7-9	TRBJ1-1	TRBD1	CASSLAQGVRTEAFF	TGTGCCAGCAGCTTAGCTCAGGGGGTTAGGACTGAAGCTTTCTTT
.	TRBV27	TRBJ1-1	.	CASIKNTEAFF	TGTGCCAGCATCAAGAACACTGAAGCTTTCTTT
.	TRBV28	TRBJ2-5	TRBD2	CASREWDYGSQETQYF	TGTGCCAGCAGGGAATGGGACTACGGCAGCCAAGAGACCCAGTACTTC
once	TRBV28	TRBJ2-1	TRBD2	CASSLGFGTRGGLYNEQFF	TGTGCCAGCAGTTTAGGTTTCGGGACTAGAGGGGGTCTCTACAATGAGCAGTTCTTC
.	TRBV18	TRBJ2-7	TRBD2	CASSPPLADARTYEQYF	TGTGCCAGCTCACCACCGCTAGCGGACGCTAGAACCTACGAGCAGTACTTC
.	TRBV11-2	TRBJ2-1	.	CASSLDRVGVNEQFF	TGTGCCAGCAGCTTAGATAGGGTAGGCGTCAATGAGCAGTTCTTC
.	TRBV2	TRBJ1-6	.	CASSGPLNSPLHF	TGTGCCAGCAGTGGACCCCTTAATTCACCCCTCCACTTT
.	TRBV5-1	TRBJ1-2	.	CASSSLLQGPNGYTF	TGCGCCAGCAGCTCCCTCCTACAGGGCCCCAACGGCTACACCTTC
.	TRBV5-1	TRBJ2-3	.	CASSLAGKPTDTQYF	TGCGCCAGCAGCTTGGCCGGGAAGCCCACAGATACGCAGTATTTT
.	TRBV7-8	TRBJ2-2	TRBD2	CASSLIGVTSGWNTGELFF	TGTGCCAGCAGCTTAATCGGGGTGACTAGCGGTTGGAACACCGGGGAGCTGTTTTTT